The next 17 T cell receptor beta chains were all read from a single sample in a study of T cells in tuberculosis. Method: immunoSEQ multiplex PCR; TCRdb's copy keeps in-frame clones and lacks some. The data hold tens of thousands of clones, with roughly 90% observed a single time. Thawed, overnight-rested PBMC were stained with GMM-loaded CD1B tetramer, viability dye and anti-CD3, then sorted. CD1B tetramers were loaded with Rhodococcus equi-derived C32 glucose monomycolate. The sample consisted of CD1b-GMM tetramer-negative cells sorted from PBMCs. The origin of the receptors is an adult woman with latent tuberculosis.

The chain combines TRBV5-4 with TRBJ1-1; no clear D. V lost 0 bases and J 0 bases, leaving 9 bases between the germline ends. Looked up from germline, CDR1 is SGHNT and CDR2 is YYREEE (reference sequence). The CDR3 is made up of 15 amino acids. CDR3 bases: TGTGCCAGCAGCTTGGGAGAGCTTTTGAACACTGAAGCTTTCTTT. Translation gives CASSLGELLNTEAFF.

CDR3 coding DNA: TGTGCCAGCAGCGACACAGGGGGTCGGGGAAAACTGTTTTTT. Protein: CASSDTGGRGKLFF. V usage is TRBV2 and J usage is TRBJ1-4, with 8 positions matching TRBD1. V dropped 6 bases and J dropped 10; count of bases not matched to a gene: 10. Germline CDR1 SNHLY, CDR2 FYNNEI. The CDR3 extends over 14 amino acids.

The chain has TRBV18 and TRBJ2-6; TRBD1 matches at 8 bases. Germline trimming cut 3 bases from V and 2 bases from J; bases unmatched to any gene: 9. The CDR3 has 18 residues. Germline V gene sequence: CDR1 KGHSH, CDR2 LQKENI. The CDR3 here is CASSPLAGGGPGANVLTF. DNA for the CDR3: TGTGCCAGCTCACCGCTGGCAGGGGGCGGGCCTGGGGCCAACGTCCTGACTTTC.

The chain joins TRBV18 to TRBJ2-1; D possibly corresponds to TRBD2 (6 bases). The germline gives CDR1 KGHSH, CDR2 LQKENI. The CDR3 contains 16 residues. V was shortened by 5 bases and J by 3 bases, with 17 bases between the two germline ends. This chain's CDR3 is CASSKTGLRSYNEQFF. The DNA of the CDR3 is TGTGCCAGCTCAAAGACCGGACTACGAAGCTACAATGAGCAGTTCTTC.

This chain connects TRBV27 to TRBJ2-2, with D perhaps TRBD2 (6 bases). The germline V gene encodes CDR1 MNHEY and CDR2 SMNVEV (reference sequence). Trimming stripped 7 bases from V and 1 base from J, with 19 bases between. CDR3 length: 17 amino acids. The CDR3 reads CASNYVGGVGNTGELFF. CDR3 in DNA: TGTGCCAGCAACTATGTGGGGGGAGTTGGGAACACCGGGGAGCTGTTTTTT.

V usage is TRBV11-2 and J usage is TRBJ2-7; 7 bases align to TRBD1. With 4 bases clipped from V and 1 base from J, the junction kept 4 bases outside the gene matches. CDR3 length: 14 residues. Germline values: CDR1 SGHAT, CDR2 FQNNGV. Written as DNA, the CDR3 is TGTGCCAGCAGCTCGACAGGGCGGTCCTACGAGCAGTACTTC. This sequence encodes CASSSTGRSYEQYF.

J is TRBJ2-1 and V is TRBV6-5; 8 positions agree with TRBD2. Germline V gene sequence: CDR1 MNHEY, CDR2 SVGAGI. Trimming at V came to 6 bases and at J to 4 bases, leaving 5 bases not matched to a gene. The CDR3 runs 14 residues. CDR3 nucleotide sequence: TGTGCCAGCAGCGGACTAGCAGGTTACAATGAGCAGTTCTTC. It codes for CASSGLAGYNEQFF.

The chain is built from TRBV7-2 and TRBJ2-7, with 9 nucleotides matching TRBD1. After removal of 4 bases from V and 4 bases from J, the junction contained 2 bases not matched to a gene. Germline V gives CDR1 SGHTA, CDR2 FQGNSA. The CDR3 is made up of 13 amino acids. The CDR3 reads CASSWTGEYEQYF. The CDR3, as DNA: TGTGCCAGCAGCTGGACAGGGGAATACGAGCAGTACTTC.

The chain combines TRBV5-1 with TRBJ2-3; 10 bases line up with TRBD2. Germline lookup yields CDR1 SGHRS and CDR2 YFSETQ. Unmatched junction bases numbered 3, after V lost 4 bases and J lost 1 base. The CDR3 spans 15 residues. CDR3 sequence: CASSSLAGGTDTQYF. CDR3 nucleotide sequence: TGCGCCAGCAGCAGTCTAGCGGGGGGCACAGATACGCAGTATTTT.

The rearrangement uses TRBV6-5 and TRBJ2-3, with 10 bases aligning to TRBD1. The germline V gene has CDR1 MNHEY and CDR2 SVGAGI. CDR3 length equals 14 residues. V shed 5 bases and J 7 bases; nucleotides not matched to a gene: 6. CDR3 amino acids: CASSPGQGRHTQYF. In nucleotides, the CDR3 is TGTGCCAGCAGTCCGGGACAGGGGAGGCATACGCAGTATTTT.

This clone was seen only a few times. The chain has TRBV7-2 and TRBJ2-2; 7 nucleotides agree with TRBD2. After removal of 6 bases from V and 4 bases from J, the junction contained 11 bases not matched to a gene. Germline CDR1 reads SGHTA; CDR2 reads FQGNSA. CDR3 length equals 16 residues. DNA for the CDR3: TGTGCCAGCAGACGTCGGGGGAGGGACGTCACCGGGGAGCTGTTTTTT. Its protein product is CASRRRGRDVTGELFF.

The count of this clone is one. The J gene is TRBJ2-1, the V gene TRBV7-6; no definite D call. Germline V CDR1 and CDR2: SGHVS, FNYEAQ. CDR3 length: 16 residues. V was trimmed by 1 base and J by 4 bases, leaving 14 bases between them. The DNA of the CDR3 is TGTGCCAGCAGCTTAGTTTCCGCAAACACATACAATGAGCAGTTCTTC. Translating it yields CASSLVSANTYNEQFF.

This chain joins TRBV28 and TRBJ1-2; maybe TRBD1 (6 bases). This CDR3 region has 13 residues. Germline-derived CDR1 and CDR2 are MDHEN and SYDVKM. The V end was cut by 5 bases, the J end by 4 bases, with 11 bases between. Here the CDR3 DNA reads TGTGCCAGCAGTCGGACAGACTTCTATGGCTACACCTTC. Residues: CASSRTDFYGYTF.

This chain joins TRBV6-6 and TRBJ1-1; 7 bases line up with TRBD1. CDR3 size: 13 residues. Per the germline V gene, CDR1 is MNHNY and CDR2 is SVGAGI (reference sequence). V trimming: 6 bases; J trimming: 8 bases; junction bases outside the gene matches: 9. For the CDR3, the DNA is TGTGCCAGCAGGGCGAGGACAGGAGCAGAAGCTTTCTTT. Its translation: CASRARTGAEAFF.

V gene TRBV2 combines with J gene TRBJ1-1; D unresolved. V was shortened by 6 bases and J by 6 bases, with 14 bases between the two germline ends. Per the germline V gene, CDR1 is SNHLY and CDR2 is FYNNEI. CDR3 length: 13 amino acids. The CDR3: CASRGDKAPEAFF. CDR3 in DNA: TGTGCCAGCAGGGGAGACAAGGCCCCTGAAGCTTTCTTT.

The V and J genes are TRBV4-2 and TRBJ2-5; 9 positions match TRBD1. Per the germline V gene, CDR1 is LGHNA and CDR2 is YNFKEQ. The CDR3 has 17 amino acids. The J segment lost 2 bases and the V segment lost 0 bases, leaving 7 bases of the junction unmatched. CDR3 bases: TGTGCCAGCAGCCAAGATGGGGGACAGGGCAAACAAGAGACCCAGTACTTC. Translating it yields CASSQDGGQGKQETQYF.

In regard to this clone: Other DNA sequences in this sample translate to the same CDR3. This rearrangement joins TRBV29-1 to TRBJ1-1; no reliable D call. V was shortened by 0 bases and J by 8 bases, with 7 bases between the two germline ends. Germline V CDR1 and CDR2: SQVTM, ANQGSEA. This CDR3 has 11 amino acids. The DNA for the CDR3 is TGCAGCGTTGAAGATTCGACAGAAGCTTTCTTT. Encoded protein: CSVEDSTEAFF.